The clone carrying this T cell receptor (beta chain) turned up a few times. This CDR3 is also generated by other DNA sequences in the sample. The data were obtained in a study of shared clonotypes between healthy human individuals. Trimming removed 6 bases from V and 0 bases from J, with 6 bases in between. The CDR3 loop spans 12 amino acids. Germline V CDR1 and CDR2: SNHLY, FYNNEI. The data were produced by immunoSEQ multiplex PCR, yet TCRdb's version contains in-frame clones alone and is incomplete. In the table there are over 850,000 clones, more than 75% of which are singletons. Sequencing input: memory CD4+ T cells from PBMCs. Subset described: CD45RA-negative fraction. The clonotype was recovered from a man aged 18-30 years in good health. Some clones in this sample may be carry-over from other donors' samples. This sequence joins TRBV2 and TRBJ2-7; D is ambiguous. The CDR3 DNA is TGTGCCAGCAGCCTTAGCTCCTACGAGCAGTACTTC. Its protein is CASSLSSYEQYF. Drawing the rest from reference TRBV2 and TRBJ2-7, the complete variable domain is EPEVTQTPSHQVTQMGQEVILRCVPISNHLYFYWYRQILGQKVEFLVSFYNNEISEKSEIFDDQFSVERPDGSNFTLKIRSTKLEDSAMYFCASSLSSYEQYFGPGTRLTVT.